The 30 T cell receptor beta chains given below trace back to one sample, sequenced in a study of cytomegalovirus exposure and HLA in healthy donors. The PCR had 60 Vbeta and 13 Jbeta primers. The data were produced by immunoSEQ multiplex PCR, yet TCRdb's version contains in-frame clones alone and is incomplete. The top ten clones hold under 2% of a sample with 200,000 to 250,000 clones, more than 60% of them seen once. Sequenced sample: PBMCs. The receptors shown here come from a woman aged 30 to 39 in good health and CMV-seronegative.

This clone appeared a few times. The genes are TRBV5-1 and TRBJ1-1; the D gene is possibly TRBD1 (5 bases). Trimming stripped 1 base from V and 1 base from J, with 11 bases between. Germline V gene sequence: CDR1 SGHRS, CDR2 YFSETQ. The CDR3 totals 15 residues. CDR3 bases: TGCGCCAGCAGCTTGACAGGCCCCACGAACACTGAAGCTTTCTTT. It is translated as CASSLTGPTNTEAFF.

The V and J genes are TRBV15 and TRBJ2-3, with TRBD1 identical over 10 bases. The length of the CDR3 is 16 residues. Germline values: CDR1 LNHNV, CDR2 YYDKDF (reference sequence). The V and J ends lost 2 bases and 0 bases, in that order; junction bases with no gene match: 2. For the CDR3, the DNA is TGTGCCACCAGCAGAAGACAGGGGGCTAGCACAGATACGCAGTATTTT. This sequence encodes CATSRRQGASTDTQYF.

This rearrangement joins TRBV6-5 to TRBJ1-5; D might be TRBD1 (5 bases). Trimming shortened V by 8 bases and J by 4 bases, and 15 bases separated the two germline ends. The length of the CDR3 is 14 residues. CDR1 is MNHEY and CDR2 is SVGAGI in the germline V gene. The CDR3 nucleotides read TGTGCCAGCGGGCAGAGCGGGGGAAATCAGCCCCAGCATTTT. This gives the protein CASGQSGGNQPQHF.

The chain recombines TRBV6-6 with TRBJ2-1; tentative D call: TRBD2 (6 bases). Germline lookup yields CDR1 MNHNY and CDR2 SVGAGI (reference sequence). The V gene lost 0 bases and the J gene lost 10 bases, with 13 bases spanning the gap. CDR3 length: 14 amino acids. Here the CDR3 DNA reads TGTGCCAGCAGTTACTCAGGAGGGGATGGCGAGCAGTTCTTC. Translated: CASSYSGGDGEQFF.

The chain joins TRBV7-9 to TRBJ1-5, with a weak D call TRBD1 (6 bases). V lost 5 bases and J 6 bases, leaving 14 bases between the germline ends. The length of the CDR3 is 14 residues. Germline V gene sequence: CDR1 SEHNR, CDR2 FQNEAQ (reference sequence). Here the CDR3 reads CASSADSSSQPQHF. The CDR3 DNA reads as TGTGCCAGCAGCGCGGACAGTTCGAGTCAGCCCCAGCATTTT.

This sequence joins TRBV14 and TRBJ1-1, with TRBD1 matching over 7 bases. Trimming at V came to 3 bases and at J to 8 bases, leaving 6 bases not matched to a gene. CDR1 is SGHDN and CDR2 is FVKESK in the germline V gene. This CDR3 contains 13 residues. In DNA, the CDR3 is TGTGCCAGCAGCCACCGACAGGGATCCGAAGCTTTCTTT. It specifies CASSHRQGSEAFF. Filled out from reference TRBV14 and TRBJ1-1, the complete variable domain reads EAGVTQFPSHSVIEKGQTVTLRCDPISGHDNLYWYRRVMGKEIKFLLHFVKESKQDESGMPNNRFLAERTGGTYSTLKVQPAELEDSGVYFCASSHRQGSEAFFGQGTRLTVV.

This clone was recorded a few times. The chain combines TRBV19 with TRBJ2-7; TRBD1 might be the D (5 bases). The ends were cut back, 5 bases at V and 5 bases at J, with 16 bases in the middle. The CDR3 runs 14 residues. Germline V gives CDR1 LNHDA, CDR2 SQIVND (reference sequence). CDR3 nucleotide sequence: TGTGCCAGTAGTTCGGGCAGCAGGGCCGACGAGCAGTACTTC. As protein: CASSSGSRADEQYF.

This clone was observed once. The V call is TRBV5-1, the J call TRBJ2-5, with 13 bases that match TRBD2. The CDR3 is made up of 16 amino acids. Per the germline V gene, CDR1 is SGHRS and CDR2 is YFSETQ. V lost 4 bases to trimming and J lost 5 bases; unmatched junction nucleotides: 8. The CDR3 loop is CASSPRTSGGEETQYF. The CDR3 DNA reads TGCGCCAGCAGCCCAAGGACTAGCGGGGGCGAGGAGACCCAGTACTTC.

The DNA of the CDR3 is TGTGCCAGCAGCCAAGACTTTAGCGGGGGGGCCAACGCGCAGTACTTC. This codes for CASSQDFSGGANAQYF. The chain joins TRBV4-2 to TRBJ2-7; 11 bases agree with TRBD2. Germline CDR1 reads LGHNA; CDR2 reads YNFKEQ. This CDR3 has 16 amino acids. The J segment lost 9 bases and the V segment lost 0 bases, leaving 10 bases of the junction unmatched.

This sequence joins TRBV7-8 and TRBJ1-1, with 8 bases fitting TRBD1. Germline V lookup: CDR1 SGHVS, CDR2 FQNEAQ. This CDR3 comprises 13 residues. Trimming removed 5 bases from V and 7 bases from J; junction bases left unmatched: 6. The CDR3 loop reads CASSPTTGVEAFF. CDR3 sequence (DNA): TGTGCCAGCAGCCCTACGACAGGGGTTGAAGCTTTCTTT.

This clone was seen only a few times. The chain couples TRBV5-6 to TRBJ1-4, with TRBD1 as a possible D gene (6 bases). Germline V gene lookup returns CDR1 SGHDT and CDR2 YYEEEE. The CDR3 sequence is 15 residues long. V was pared by 6 bases and J by 4 bases, with 16 bases between. This CDR3 is CASTQKDSLNEKLFF. The CDR3 region has the DNA TGTGCCAGCACCCAGAAGGACAGCCTTAATGAAAAACTGTTTTTT.

This chain uses TRBV30 with TRBJ2-3, with 7 nucleotides matching TRBD1. The J segment lost 4 bases and the V segment lost 2 bases, leaving 3 bases of the junction unmatched. Germline-derived CDR1 and CDR2 are GTSNPN and SVGIG (reference sequence). The length of the CDR3 is 13 residues. The CDR3 DNA follows: TGTGCCTGGAGTCTCACAGGGGCAGATACGCAGTATTTT. It translates to CAWSLTGADTQYF.

The V and J genes are TRBV19 and TRBJ1-4, with TRBD1 as a possible D gene (5 bases). The V and J ends lost 4 bases and 5 bases respectively, with 17 bases between them. The CDR3 is 16 amino acids. CDR1 is LNHDA, CDR2 SQIVND, per germline (reference sequence). CDR3 DNA: TGTGCCAGTAGTAAGCTCGGCAGGGCACTGAATGAAAAACTGTTTTTT. Amino acids: CASSKLGRALNEKLFF.

This rearrangement joins TRBV11-3 to TRBJ1-1, with D uncertain. CDR3 size: 16 residues. V lost 5 bases and J 1 base, leaving 17 bases between the germline ends. The germline V gene has CDR1 SGHNT and CDR2 YENEEA. CDR3 nucleotides: TGTGCCAGCAGCCCGCTCCGAGGGCTGGGGAACACTGAAGCTTTCTTT. Amino acid sequence: CASSPLRGLGNTEAFF.

Worth noting for this clone: Compared with germline, one end of the junction differs, possibly owing to a read error. This chain uses TRBV11-2 with TRBJ2-7; possibly TRBD2 for D (5 bases). This CDR3 is built from 17 residues. Germline CDR1 reads SGHAT; CDR2 reads FQNNGV. The CDR3 reads CVSSLDQVSRRFYEQYF. CDR3 nucleotide sequence: TGTGTCAGCAGCTTAGATCAGGTCTCCCGGAGGTTCTACGAGCAGTACTTC. Combining the CDR3 with reference TRBV11-2 and TRBJ2-7 gives the whole variable domain EAGVAQSPRYKIIEKRQSVAFWCNPISGHATLYWYQQILGQGPKLLIQFQNNGVVDDSQLPKDRFSAERLKGVDSTLKIQPAKLEDSAVYLCVSSLDQVSRRFYEQYFGPGTRLTVT.

This chain links TRBV4-2 with TRBJ1-5; TRBD1 is a possible D gene (5 bases). The CDR3 consists of 13 residues. Trimming removed 0 bases at V and 5 bases at J, with 5 bases between. Germline V gene lookup returns CDR1 LGHNA and CDR2 YNFKEQ. CDR3 DNA sequence: TGTGCCAGCAGCCAAGACAGGGATCAGCCCCAGCATTTT. This encodes CASSQDRDQPQHF.

The chain couples TRBV5-1 to TRBJ2-5; 10 bases align to TRBD1. V lost 3 bases to trimming and J lost 3 bases; unmatched junction nucleotides: 2. Germline CDR1 reads SGHRS; CDR2 reads YFSETQ. The CDR3 is 14 residues long. The CDR3 coding sequence is TGCGCCAGCAGCTGGGACAGGGGAGAAGAGACCCAGTACTTC. Its protein is CASSWDRGEETQYF.

This chain joins TRBV27 and TRBJ2-1, with 7 positions matching TRBD1. CDR1 and CDR2 (germline): MNHEY, SMNVEV (reference sequence). The CDR3 loop spans 15 amino acids. Trimming at V came to 6 bases and at J to 0 bases, leaving 5 bases not matched to a gene. The CDR3 coding sequence is TGTGCCAGCAGAGGGGGCGGGCGCTCCTACAATGAGCAGTTCTTC. Translating gives CASRGGGRSYNEQFF.

This chain uses TRBV2 with TRBJ2-7, with D perhaps TRBD2 (5 bases). With 4 bases removed from V and 2 bases from J, the gap between germline ends came to 12 bases. There are 14 residues in the CDR3. CDR1 SNHLY and CDR2 FYNNEI come from the germline V gene. The CDR3 nucleotides read TGTGCCAGCAGTGCCAGTAGCGCCGCCTACGAGCAGTACTTC. It specifies CASSASSAAYEQYF.

CDR3 residues: CASSPTPGTGDNEQFF. CDR3 nucleotides: TGTGCCAGCAGTCCCACCCCGGGGACAGGGGATAATGAGCAGTTCTTC. V and J are TRBV6-4 and TRBJ2-1; 10 bases fit TRBD1. Germline values: CDR1 MRHNA, CDR2 SNTAGT. Trimming cost V 5 bases and J 7 bases; bases outside gene matches: 11. The CDR3 loop spans 16 amino acids.

This clone was counted a single time. The chain carries TRBV7-2 and TRBJ2-3; tentative D call: TRBD2 (5 bases). The ends were cut back, 1 base at V and 0 bases at J, with 8 bases in the middle. The CDR3 sequence is 15 residues long. The V gene's germline CDR1 is SGHTA and CDR2 FQGNSA. CDR3 bases: TGTGCCAGCAGCTTAGATGGACTTAGCACAGATACGCAGTATTTT. Its translation: CASSLDGLSTDTQYF.

The chain uses TRBV6-5 and TRBJ1-1, with D tentatively TRBD1 (5 bases). V lost 5 bases, J lost 1 base, and 11 bases lay in between. Germline-derived CDR1 and CDR2 are MNHEY and SVGAGI. The CDR3 extends over 14 amino acids. The CDR3 DNA follows: TGTGCCAGCAGTCCGGGACTTTCGAACACTGAAGCTTTCTTT. Its protein product is CASSPGLSNTEAFF.

In this sample, this clone turned up a few times. This chain joins TRBV6-1 and TRBJ1-6; TRBD1 matches 7 bases. CDR1 MNHNS and CDR2 SASEGT come from the germline V gene. With V trimmed by 2 bases and J by 8 bases, 6 bases remained unmatched. The CDR3 runs to 15 residues. In DNA, the CDR3 is TGTGCCAGCAGTGAACGACAGGGCGGGTATTCACCCCTCCACTTT. It codes for CASSERQGGYSPLHF.

V and J are TRBV19 and TRBJ2-7; D uncertain. The CDR3 is 17 residues long. V lost 4 bases, J lost 0 bases, and 19 bases lay in between. Germline-derived CDR1 and CDR2 are LNHDA and SQIVND (reference sequence). The DNA of the CDR3 is TGTGCCAGTAGTACCTCCTCTGGGCAGGCTTACTCCTACGAGCAGTACTTC. This gives the protein CASSTSSGQAYSYEQYF.

The V gene is TRBV15, the J gene TRBJ2-3; the match to TRBD2 covers 7 bases. This CDR3 has 18 residues. V lost 3 bases and J lost 2; bases outside the gene matches: 14. Germline CDR1 reads LNHNV; CDR2 reads YYDKDF (reference sequence). The chain's CDR3 is CATSRERVTSAATDTQYF. In nucleotides, the CDR3 is TGTGCCACCAGCAGGGAGCGAGTCACTAGCGCCGCCACAGATACGCAGTATTTT.

CDR3 amino acids: CASSWTQNTEAFF. Written as DNA, the CDR3 is TGTGCCAGCAGCTGGACACAGAACACTGAAGCTTTCTTT. V is TRBV7-9 and J is TRBJ1-1; maybe TRBD1 (5 bases). The CDR3 extends over 13 amino acids. Looked up from germline, CDR1 is SEHNR and CDR2 is FQNEAQ (reference sequence). Trimming took 4 bases from V and 1 from J, leaving 7 bases between them.

This clone appeared a single time. The chain recombines TRBV5-4 with TRBJ1-2, with D uncertain. CDR1 is SGHNT and CDR2 is YYREEE in the germline V gene (reference sequence). The CDR3 contains 14 residues. V was clipped by 1 base and J by 0 bases, with 7 bases between them. DNA for the CDR3: TGTGCCAGCAGCTTGTTCTTCTCTAACTATGGCTACACCTTC. This sequence encodes CASSLFFSNYGYTF. The variable domain in full, completed from reference TRBV5-4 and TRBJ1-2, reads ETGVTQSPTHLIKTRGQQVTLRCSSQSGHNTVSWYQQALGQGPQFIFQYYREEENGRGNFPPRFSGLQFPNYSSELNVNALELDDSALYLCASSLFFSNYGYTFGSGTRLTVV.

The chain links TRBV9 to TRBJ2-3; D remains unclear. Germline-derived CDR1 and CDR2 are SGDLS and YYNGEE. The CDR3 has 13 residues. Deletions cut 2 bases from V and 6 bases from J, with 10 bases between. CDR3 residues: CASSVQIQDTQYF. CDR3 nucleotide sequence: TGTGCCAGCAGCGTTCAGATTCAGGATACGCAGTATTTT.

The rearrangement joins TRBV2 to TRBJ2-1, with 9 bases matching TRBD2. The CDR3 runs to 15 residues. The germline V gene has CDR1 SNHLY and CDR2 FYNNEI. V trimming: 5 bases; J trimming: 1 base; junction bases outside the gene matches: 3. CDR3 nucleotide sequence: TGTGCCAGCAGTCCTAGCGGGGTTTCCTACAATGAGCAGTTCTTC. It codes for CASSPSGVSYNEQFF.

On this clone itself: The sample contains more than one DNA sequence encoding this CDR3. V is TRBV5-4 and J is TRBJ2-7, with 9 bases identical to TRBD2. J gave up 3 bases and V 4 bases, and 14 bases lay outside the gene matches. There are 17 residues in the CDR3. Germline V gene sequence: CDR1 SGHNT, CDR2 YYREEE (reference sequence). CDR3 coding DNA: TGTGCCAGCAGCGTTCCGGACAGAGCGGGAGGCCTCTACGAGCAGTACTTC. Protein product: CASSVPDRAGGLYEQYF.